Presented here are 7 T cell receptor beta chains from one specimen sequenced in a study of blood T cell repertoires in COVID-19. Profiled with immunoSEQ multiplex PCR; TCRdb holds only in-frame clones, not every one. The sample has 15,000 to 20,000 clones, approximately 84% seen once. The sequencing sample was made of peripheral blood. Receptor source: a human donor in a cohort sampled during active COVID-19.

The chain has TRBV4-3 and TRBJ1-1; the match to TRBD1 covers 8 bases. Germline CDR1 is LGHNA and CDR2 is YSLEER. V gave up 3 bases and J gave up 4 bases; unmatched junction bases: 4. The CDR3 totals 14 residues. The CDR3: CASSQDRVGTEAFF. The CDR3 region has the DNA TGCGCCAGCAGCCAGGACAGGGTCGGCACTGAAGCTTTCTTT.

This chain links TRBV10-3 with TRBJ1-5; D not resolved. This CDR3 region has 14 residues. CDR1 ENHRY and CDR2 SYGVKD come from the germline V gene. V lost 2 bases and J 4 bases, leaving 9 bases between the germline ends. CDR3 sequence reads: CAISEGGRNQPQHF. CDR3 DNA: TGTGCCATCAGTGAGGGAGGGAGGAATCAGCCCCAGCATTTT.

The chain recombines TRBV19 with TRBJ1-1; TRBD1 matches 7 bases. Per germline, CDR1 LNHDA and CDR2 SQIVND (reference sequence). The CDR3 length is 15 residues. V gave up 3 bases and J gave up 5 bases; unmatched junction bases: 9. CDR3 region: CASSIQGGMGTEAFF. CDR3 sequence (DNA): TGTGCCAGTAGTATCCAGGGGGGCATGGGGACTGAAGCTTTCTTT.

This chain links TRBV5-8 with TRBJ2-7, with TRBD1 as a possible D gene (6 bases). In germline, CDR1 is SGHTS, CDR2 YDEGEE. Trimming took off 1 base at V and 3 bases at J, with 11 bases between the two ends. There are 14 residues in the CDR3. In DNA, the CDR3 is TGTGCCAGCAGCTTGACAGGGATAATCTACGAGCAGTACTTC. This sequence encodes CASSLTGIIYEQYF.

The sample holds one count of this clone. The rearrangement joins TRBV2 to TRBJ1-2, with D hard to call. Trimming shortened V by 8 bases and J by 8 bases, and 15 bases separated the two germline ends. The CDR3 is 12 residues long. The germline V gene has CDR1 SNHLY and CDR2 FYNNEI. This CDR3 is CASPQRTRGYTF. CDR3 in DNA: TGTGCCAGCCCCCAGCGCACTAGGGGCTACACCTTC.

The CDR3 here is CSVERWTSEDGEQFF. The CDR3 region has the DNA TGCAGCGTTGAGCGTTGGACTAGCGAGGATGGTGAGCAGTTCTTC. V usage is TRBV29-1 and J usage is TRBJ2-1; TRBD2 matches 9 bases. Germline V lookup: CDR1 SQVTM, CDR2 ANQGSEA. Unmatched junction bases numbered 12, after V lost 3 bases and J lost 9 bases. The CDR3 loop spans 15 amino acids.

The chain has TRBV29-1 and TRBJ2-1; 13 bases align to TRBD2. With 6 bases clipped from V and 14 bases from J, the junction kept 4 bases outside the gene matches. CDR1 SQVTM and CDR2 ANQGSEA come from the germline V gene. The CDR3 is 11 residues long. The CDR3 DNA reads as TGCAGCGTAGCTGGGACTAGCGGGAAGTTCTTC. This encodes CSVAGTSGKFF.